The clone carrying this TCR beta chain was detected only a few times. Antigen specificity is unknown. Being one base from a much bigger clone, this may be a read error. Using genomic DNA as the template, TCR beta VDJ and CDR3 profiling was carried out. TCRdb recomputed calls from the reads with MiXCR, one row per CDR3 protein. The table lists roughly 250,000 distinct CDR3 sequences, around 43% of them singletons. These data belong to a study of CD8+CD57+ T cells in acquired aplastic anemia. Study conclusions and caveats: Patients and controls were not found to differ significantly in CD8+ Simpson's diversity.

Sequencing was done on patients that had shown CD8+CD57+ cell expansion by flow cytometry. The sequenced sample was sorted CD4+, CD8+, or CD8+CD57+ T cells (not recorded which) from PBMCs. The clonotype was recovered from a human donor with aplastic anemia.

In DNA form, the CDR3 reads TGTGCCAGCAGCTTGGCCCCGAACACTGATGCTTTCTTT. Translating gives CASSLAPNTDAFF. The chain employs TRBV5-8 and TRBJ1-1; no firm D call. Germline V lookup: CDR1 SGHTS, CDR2 YDEGEE. The CDR3 consists of 13 residues.